Listed here are 7 T cell receptor beta chains from one sample, sequenced in a study of cytomegalovirus exposure and HLA in healthy donors. Using immunoSEQ multiplex PCR, the repertoire was profiled, and TCRdb retains in-frame clones only, with some absent. The sample holds fewer than 300,000 clones, more than 75% seen once. The sequenced sample consisted of PBMCs. The receptors were gathered from a young woman in good health and CMV-seronegative.

This clone has only one observation. The chain joins TRBV18 to TRBJ2-7; D perhaps matches TRBD1 (5 bases). This CDR3 has 13 residues. CDR1 KGHSH and CDR2 LQKENI come from the germline V gene. V was shortened by 3 bases and J by 2 bases, with 8 bases between the two germline ends. The CDR3 protein is CASSPRQTYEQYF. CDR3 DNA sequence: TGTGCCAGCTCACCCAGACAGACCTACGAGCAGTACTTC. Based on the CDR3 plus reference TRBV18 and TRBJ2-7, the full variable domain is NAGVMQNPRHLVRRRGQEARLRCSPMKGHSHVYWYRQLPEEGLKFMVYLQKENIIDESGMPKERFSAEFPKEGPSILRIQQVVRGDSAAYFCASSPRQTYEQYFGPGTRLTVT.

The genes are TRBV7-8 and TRBJ2-5; D not resolved. This CDR3 comprises 14 residues. From germline, CDR1 is SGHVS and CDR2 FQNEAQ. Trimming stripped 1 base from V and 2 bases from J, with 8 bases between. Written as DNA, the CDR3 is TGTGCCAGCAGCTTAGTTCGAGGACAAGAGACCCAGTACTTC. Protein product: CASSLVRGQETQYF.

The chain is built from TRBV2 and TRBJ2-7; 11 bases line up with TRBD2. Trimming took 4 bases from V and 6 from J; bases not matched to a gene: 5. CDR3 length: 14 amino acids. The germline V gene encodes CDR1 SNHLY and CDR2 FYNNEI. In DNA, the CDR3 is TGTGCCAGCAGTGTCGAACTAGCGGGAGCCGAGCAGTACTTC. Residues: CASSVELAGAEQYF.

The chain recombines TRBV19 with TRBJ2-1; 7 bases are shared with TRBD2. The CDR3 runs to 15 residues. Germline-derived CDR1 and CDR2 are LNHDA and SQIVND (reference sequence). V lost 0 bases, J lost 3 bases, and 2 bases stayed unmatched. In DNA form, the CDR3 reads TGTGCCAGTAGTATAGATGGGACTAACTACAATGAGCAGTTCTTC. Its protein product is CASSIDGTNYNEQFF.

The rearrangement uses TRBV5-1 and TRBJ2-1; D not certain. This CDR3 has 12 residues. Trimming removed 0 bases at V and 6 bases at J, with 4 bases between. Germline lookup yields CDR1 SGHRS and CDR2 YFSETQ. CDR3 DNA sequence: TGCGCCAGCAGCTTGGCTCGCAATGAGCAGTTCTTC. As protein: CASSLARNEQFF.

This clone was found once. This chain connects TRBV9 to TRBJ1-4, with D maybe TRBD1 (6 bases). Germline loops: CDR1 SGDLS, CDR2 YYNGEE. The CDR3 runs 13 residues. V lost 4 bases, J lost 4 bases, and 8 bases lay in between. Written as DNA, the CDR3 is TGTGCCAGCAGCCGGGACATTAATGAAAAACTGTTTTTT. This gives the protein CASSRDINEKLFF.

V usage is TRBV4-1 and J usage is TRBJ1-1, with TRBD1 matching 7 bases. Germline CDR1 MGHRA, CDR2 YSYEKL. The CDR3 spans 14 residues. J lost 5 bases, V lost 4 bases, and 7 bases had no gene match. The CDR3 protein is CASSRIQGTTEAFF. The CDR3 DNA is TGCGCCAGCAGCCGAATACAGGGGACGACTGAAGCTTTCTTT.